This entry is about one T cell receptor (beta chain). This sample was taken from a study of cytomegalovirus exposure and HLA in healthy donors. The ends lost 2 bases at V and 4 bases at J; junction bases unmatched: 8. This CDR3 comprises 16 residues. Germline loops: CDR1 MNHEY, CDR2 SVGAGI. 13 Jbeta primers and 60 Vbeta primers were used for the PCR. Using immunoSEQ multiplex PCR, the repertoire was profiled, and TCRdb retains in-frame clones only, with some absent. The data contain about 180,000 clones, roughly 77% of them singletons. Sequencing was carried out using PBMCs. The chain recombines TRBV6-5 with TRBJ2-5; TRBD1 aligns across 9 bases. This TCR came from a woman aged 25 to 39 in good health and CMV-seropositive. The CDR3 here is CASSYPGQGDGETQYF. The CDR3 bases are TGTGCCAGCAGTTACCCGGGACAGGGCGACGGAGAGACCCAGTACTTC.